A selection of T cell receptor beta chains follows, all from one sample in a study of blood T cell repertoires in COVID-19. Method: immunoSEQ multiplex PCR; TCRdb's copy keeps in-frame clones and lacks some. The data contain under 300,000 clones, 89% of them seen just once; the ten biggest clones take up 2% to 2.5%. Sequencing was done on a sample of peripheral blood. Receptors originate from a man aged 45-65 years with acute or convalescent COVID-19. The conserved cysteine and the conserved F or W are not part of the CDR3 here.

j_gene	v_gene	CDR3aa
TRBJ2-2	TRBV3-1/TRBV3-2	ASSPLSGQGSTTGELF
TRBJ2-2	TRBV20-1	SLADTGELF
TRBJ1-2	TRBV4-2	ASSQEPGLGGYT
TRBJ1-2	TRBV6-1	ASSERGYRGYT
TRBJ1-2	TRBV5-5	ASSLLESGYGYT
TRBJ1-1	TRBV4-1	ASSLSSTGITEAF
TRBJ1-2	TRBV2	ASSETPRPSGNYGYT
TRBJ1-3	TRBV18	ASSPAGSAGNTIY
TRBJ2-5	TRBV12-3/TRBV12-4	ASSPGGGGAQY
TRBJ1-2	TRBV7-9	ASSPDPGEGYT
TRBJ1-1	TRBV25-1	ASSELAHYNTEAF
TRBJ1-2	TRBV6-5	ASTPPGGSYGYT
TRBJ2-1	TRBV5-1	ASSLGGQANEQF
TRBJ2-1	TRBV6-5	ASRASGGTPNEQF
TRBJ1-2	TRBV5-5	ASRRAGEEANYGYT
TRBJ2-2	TRBV6-5	ASGEIGTGELF
TRBJ1-4	TRBV27	ASAGQGREKLF
TRBJ2-5	TRBV6-5	ASNSGGRVETQY
TRBJ2-7	TRBV20-1	SARTAYEQY
TRBJ1-1	TRBV7-9	ASLLTMNTEAF
TRBJ1-5	TRBV24-1	ATSDLIGGSRAMIDQPQH
TRBJ2-1	TRBV20-1	SAPSRNEQF
TRBJ2-2	TRBV7-2	ASRLSGGRTGELF
TRBJ2-5	TRBV10-3	AISEDPWRGKVETQY
TRBJ2-2	TRBV5-4	ASGLFGPNTGELF
TRBJ1-1	TRBV12-3/TRBV12-4	ASGRYRGTEAF
TRBJ2-7	TRBV6-5	ASSYTSGQGYEQY
TRBJ1-6	TRBV3-1/TRBV3-2	ASSQDGQFNSPLH
TRBJ2-1	TRBV9	ASSVAGGAGEQF
TRBJ1-6	TRBV3-1/TRBV3-2	ASSPRDRGSPLH
TRBJ2-5	TRBV10-3	AISEAPPLAGTQETQY
TRBJ1-1	TRBV6-1	ASSGGQGRMNTEAF